This passage covers 8 T cell receptor beta chains from one sample sequenced in a study of blood T cells in healthy people across ages. Through a sample-barcoded 5' primer and a J-beta primer mix, a second PCR was run for about 6 to 11 cycles. A single record per CDR3 protein comes from TCRdb applying MiXCR to the 5' RACE reads. This sample carries roughly 560,000 distinct CDR3 sequences, about 24% of them seen once, and the ten largest clones take under 9%. The sample also formed part of further work on T cells of mothers and their children.

Material: blood. The receptors were sampled from a boy younger than 18 in good health.

The chain couples TRBV6-1 to TRBJ2-5; D ambiguous. This CDR3 region has 13 residues. Between the trimmed V and J ends, which lost 6 bases and 2 bases, there was a span of 10 bases. Looked up from germline, CDR1 is MNHNS and CDR2 is SASEGT. The CDR3 reads CASRGLVQETQYF. The CDR3 coding sequence is TGTGCCAGCAGGGGGTTAGTGCAAGAGACCCAGTACTTC.

The chain recombines TRBV9 with TRBJ1-1; weak D call: TRBD1 (6 bases). Trimming removed 4 bases from V and 0 bases from J, with 10 bases in between. Germline CDR1 and CDR2: SGDLS and YYNGEE. This CDR3 is 14 amino acids long. The CDR3 here is CASSTTGMNTEAFF. The DNA for the CDR3 is TGTGCCAGCAGCACGACAGGTATGAACACTGAAGCTTTCTTT.

V gene TRBV28 combines with J gene TRBJ1-5, with a tentative D call TRBD1 (6 bases). Trimming removed 2 bases at V and 3 bases at J, with 11 bases between. Germline CDR1 reads MDHEN; CDR2 reads SYDVKM. The CDR3 sequence is 15 residues long. In nucleotides, the CDR3 is TGTGCCAGCAGTTTAAGGACAGTCAACAATCAGCCCCAGCATTTT. Encoded protein: CASSLRTVNNQPQHF. The whole variable domain, remainder taken from reference TRBV28 and TRBJ1-5, is DVKVTQSSRYLVKRTGEKVFLECVQDMDHENMFWYRQDPGLGLRLIYFSYDVKMKEKGDIPEGYSVSREKKERFSLILESASTNQTSMYLCASSLRTVNNQPQHFGDGTRLSIL.

The rearrangement uses TRBV11-2 and TRBJ1-2; TRBD1 is a possible D gene (6 bases). Germline V CDR1 and CDR2: SGHAT, FQNNGV. The CDR3 totals 13 residues. Trimming shortened V by 2 bases and J by 14 bases, and 18 bases separated the two germline ends. CDR3 nucleotides: TGTGCCAGCAGCTTAAATACAGGGAATTTTATGACCTTC. As protein: CASSLNTGNFMTF. The full variable domain, rest sourced from reference TRBV11-2 and TRBJ1-2, is EAGVAQSPRYKIIEKRQSVAFWCNPISGHATLYWYQQILGQGPKLLIQFQNNGVVDDSQLPKDRFSAERLKGVDSTLKIQPAKLEDSAVYLCASSLNTGNFMTFGSGTRLTVV.

This clonotype was picked up a small number of times. J is TRBJ2-5 and V is TRBV24-1, with unresolved D. Trimming took off 3 bases at V and 0 bases at J, with 7 bases between the two ends. This CDR3 comprises 14 residues. The germline V gene encodes CDR1 KGHDR and CDR2 SFDVKD. As DNA, the CDR3 is TGTGCCACCAGTGATGGACGGTACCAAGAGACCCAGTACTTC. Encoded protein: CATSDGRYQETQYF.

The table lists this clonotype with a few counts. V usage is TRBV20-1 and J usage is TRBJ2-3; D gene ambiguous. The CDR3 length is 11 residues. V lost 7 bases and J lost 6, with 11 bases in between. Germline CDR1 is DFQATT and CDR2 is SNEGSKA (reference sequence). The CDR3 nucleotides read TGCAGTGTCTCGACTGCGGATACGCAGTATTTT. This codes for CSVSTADTQYF.

This clonotype was counted between two and nine times. V usage is TRBV28 and J usage is TRBJ2-7, with D possibly called TRBD1 or TRBD2 (6 bases each). Germline assignment: CDR1 MDHEN and CDR2 SYDVKM. The CDR3 contains 14 residues. The germline V and J ends were trimmed by 5 bases and 2 bases, with 13 bases remaining between them. CDR3 in DNA: TGTGCCAGCAGTCAGGGGACTGACCCCTACGAGCAGTACTTC. Its translation is CASSQGTDPYEQYF. Together with reference TRBV28 and TRBJ2-7, the CDR3 gives the full variable domain: DVKVTQSSRYLVKRTGEKVFLECVQDMDHENMFWYRQDPGLGLRLIYFSYDVKMKEKGDIPEGYSVSREKKERFSLILESASTNQTSMYLCASSQGTDPYEQYFGPGTRLTVT.

This clonotype was detected only once. The CDR3 is CASRQEDGYGYTF. CDR3 sequence (DNA): TGTGCCAGCAGGCAGGAAGATGGGTATGGCTACACCTTC. The chain employs TRBV28 and TRBJ1-2, with D unresolved. The germline CDR1 and CDR2 sequences are MDHEN and SYDVKM. The CDR3 is 13 residues long. Trimming cost V 6 bases and J 5 bases, with 13 bases left between them.